What follows are 25 T cell receptor beta chains derived from one specimen sequenced in a study of shared clonotypes between healthy human individuals. Profiled with immunoSEQ multiplex PCR; TCRdb holds only in-frame clones, not every one. Altogether some 630,000 clones are present, about 96% being singletons, with the ten largest covering more than 0.085%. Terminally differentiated effector memory CD45RA+ cells were left out of the naive CD8 fraction, which was CD45RO-negative and positively selected for CCR7. What was sequenced was naive CD8+ T cells sorted from blood. The receptors derive from a woman in her twenties or thirties in good health.

The rearrangement joins TRBV19 to TRBJ1-4; TRBD1 agrees at 9 bases. V gave up 3 bases and J gave up 5 bases; unmatched junction bases: 7. Germline CDR1 and CDR2: LNHDA and SQIVND (reference sequence). This CDR3 is built from 16 residues. CDR3 sequence reads: CASSILPGQGNEKLFF. The DNA of the CDR3 is TGTGCCAGTAGTATTCTTCCGGGACAGGGAAATGAAAAACTGTTTTTT.

V gene TRBV27 combines with J gene TRBJ1-1; tentatively, D is TRBD1 (5 bases). This CDR3 has 14 amino acids. V dropped 6 bases and J dropped 1 base, with 12 bases sitting between them. Germline values: CDR1 MNHEY, CDR2 SMNVEV (reference sequence). In nucleotides, the CDR3 is TGTGCCAGCAGGACAGTGGGTGGGAACACTGAAGCTTTCTTT. Its protein product is CASRTVGGNTEAFF.

The rearrangement uses TRBV27 and TRBJ1-5; no clear D gene. Germline V CDR1 and CDR2: MNHEY, SMNVEV (reference sequence). The V and J ends lost 9 bases and 0 bases respectively, with 12 bases between them. The CDR3 runs 14 residues. The CDR3 DNA reads as TGTGCCAGTACGCCCGTAGGTAGCAATCAGCCCCAGCATTTT. This sequence encodes CASTPVGSNQPQHF.

This chain joins TRBV19 and TRBJ2-1; D is undetermined. This CDR3 is built from 15 residues. From germline, CDR1 is LNHDA and CDR2 SQIVND (reference sequence). With 6 bases removed from V and 5 bases from J, the gap between germline ends came to 17 bases. CDR3 sequence reads: CASSILESQHNEQFF. DNA for the CDR3: TGTGCCAGTAGCATACTCGAATCCCAACACAATGAGCAGTTCTTC.

The V and J genes are TRBV16 and TRBJ1-1; the D is unclear. Germline V gene data show CDR1 as KGHSY and CDR2 as FQNENV. The CDR3 has 13 amino acids. V lost 0 bases and J lost 7, with 9 bases in between. CDR3 DNA: TGTGCCAGCAGCCAATCGCGACCTAATGAAGCTTTCTTT. Its protein is CASSQSRPNEAFF.

A note on this clone: The same CDR3 also results from other DNA sequences found in this sample. This rearrangement joins TRBV28 to TRBJ2-7; D is unresolved. The CDR3 is made up of 12 amino acids. The V and J ends lost 1 base and 7 bases respectively, with 8 bases between them. Per germline, CDR1 MDHEN and CDR2 SYDVKM. CDR3 in amino acids: CASSLLGREQYF. CDR3 DNA: TGTGCCAGCAGTTTATTGGGTCGGGAGCAGTACTTC.

The chain combines TRBV27 with TRBJ2-5; no reliable D call. The CDR3 totals 14 residues. Germline loops: CDR1 MNHEY, CDR2 SMNVEV (reference sequence). V was cut by 4 bases and J by 1 base, with 10 bases left in between. The CDR3 sequence is CASSSTSIQETQYF. CDR3 DNA sequence: TGTGCCAGCAGTTCCACATCTATCCAAGAGACCCAGTACTTC.

The V and J genes are TRBV7-8 and TRBJ1-5; D is uncertain. There are 16 residues in the CDR3. Trimming pared 5 bases from V and 0 bases from J, leaving 14 bases between. CDR1 SGHVS and CDR2 FQNEAQ come from the germline V gene. DNA of the CDR3: TGTGCCAGCAGCCGCCGGGGTACCTATAGCAATCAGCCCCAGCATTTT. This codes for CASSRRGTYSNQPQHF.

The chain carries TRBV28 and TRBJ1-5; TRBD1 agrees at 7 bases. The V gene end was trimmed by 5 bases and the J gene end by 2 bases; junction bases not matched to a gene: 6. The CDR3 has 15 residues. The germline V gene encodes CDR1 MDHEN and CDR2 SYDVKM. The CDR3 spells CASSTIDRGNQPQHF. CDR3 DNA sequence: TGTGCCAGCAGTACAATCGACAGGGGCAATCAGCCCCAGCATTTT.

As concerns this clone: The same CDR3 arises from other DNA sequences in this sample as well. CDR3: CASSLGTVYEQYF. Here the CDR3 DNA reads TGTGCCAGCAGCTTGGGGACAGTCTACGAGCAGTACTTC. The V gene is TRBV28, the J gene TRBJ2-7; 7 bases line up with TRBD1. Germline CDR1 and CDR2: MDHEN and SYDVKM. The CDR3 runs to 13 residues. V lost 6 bases and J lost 3; bases outside the gene matches: 5.

The J gene is TRBJ2-7, the V gene TRBV2; possibly TRBD2 for D (5 bases). CDR3 size: 11 residues. Germline CDR1 is SNHLY and CDR2 is FYNNEI. Trimming cost V 4 bases and J 11 bases, with 12 bases left between them. As DNA, the CDR3 is TGTGCCAGCAGTGTGACGGCGAGGGAGTACTTC. Protein sequence: CASSVTAREYF.

This rearrangement joins TRBV5-4 to TRBJ2-7, with 8 nucleotides matching TRBD1. The CDR3 is 18 amino acids. V was pared by 4 bases and J by 7 bases, with 22 bases of the junction left unmatched. In germline, CDR1 is SGHNT, CDR2 YYREEE (reference sequence). Here the CDR3 reads CASSEGEATGAGFGEQYF. The CDR3 region has the DNA TGTGCCAGCAGCGAAGGCGAAGCGACAGGGGCGGGGTTTGGGGAGCAGTACTTC.

The rearrangement uses TRBV20-1 and TRBJ2-7, with 8 bases identical to TRBD1. CDR1 and CDR2 from the germline V gene are DFQATT and SNEGSKA (reference sequence). The CDR3 extends over 9 amino acids. V dropped 8 bases and J dropped 6; count of bases not matched to a gene: 0. The CDR3 nucleotides are TGCAGTACAGGGGGCGAGCAGTACTTC. This translates into CSTGGEQYF.

The genes are TRBV11-2 and TRBJ1-5; TRBD1 might be the D (5 bases). CDR1 and CDR2 (germline): SGHAT, FQNNGV. The CDR3 extends over 17 amino acids. Trimming took off 1 base at V and 0 bases at J, with 13 bases between the two ends. CDR3 sequence (DNA): TGTGCCAGCAGCTTAGGACGGGGCTTCTATAGCAATCAGCCCCAGCATTTT. Residues: CASSLGRGFYSNQPQHF.

The V call is TRBV27, the J call TRBJ2-4; D uncertain. This CDR3 comprises 15 residues. The germline V gene has CDR1 MNHEY and CDR2 SMNVEV (reference sequence). Deletions cut 9 bases from V and 1 base from J, with 16 bases between. Here the CDR3 DNA reads TGTGCCAGGGGGTGCGGTGGGCTGGCCAAAAACATTCAGTACTTC. Translation: CARGCGGLAKNIQYF.

The chain uses TRBV5-1 and TRBJ2-5; 7 bases map to TRBD1. CDR3 length: 15 residues. V trimming: 2 bases; J trimming: 2 bases; junction bases outside the gene matches: 6. Germline values: CDR1 SGHRS, CDR2 YFSETQ. The CDR3 DNA is TGCGCCAGCAGCTTCATGGGACAGACTCAAGAGACCCAGTACTTC. Its translation: CASSFMGQTQETQYF.

The genes are TRBV11-2 and TRBJ2-1; no clear D. V lost 3 bases, J lost 6 bases, and 15 bases lay in between. The germline gives CDR1 SGHAT, CDR2 FQNNGV. The CDR3 contains 15 residues. The DNA of the CDR3 is TGTGCCAGCAGCTTTAGTGCGGCCCCCTCCAATGAGCAGTTCTTC. This gives the protein CASSFSAAPSNEQFF.

J is TRBJ1-2 and V is TRBV27; D possibly corresponds to TRBD1 (6 bases). The V gene's germline CDR1 is MNHEY and CDR2 SMNVEV (reference sequence). V lost 5 bases and J 8 bases, leaving 18 bases between the germline ends. CDR3 length equals 14 residues. CDR3 in DNA: TGTGCCAGCAGTCCGGGGGCGGGGATTGGAGGCTACACCTTC. Its protein product is CASSPGAGIGGYTF.

The V call is TRBV2, the J call TRBJ1-2; 8 bases match TRBD1. CDR1 is SNHLY, CDR2 FYNNEI, per germline. The CDR3 has 15 residues. Trimming at V came to 3 bases and at J to 4 bases, leaving 7 bases not matched to a gene. CDR3 loop: CASSDGGQASYGYTF. The CDR3, as DNA: TGTGCCAGCAGTGACGGGGGACAGGCGTCCTATGGCTACACCTTC.

The rearrangement uses TRBV30 and TRBJ1-2, with 7 bases identical to TRBD1. CDR1 is GTSNPN, CDR2 SVGIG, per germline (reference sequence). With V trimmed by 3 bases and J by 0 bases, 7 bases remained unmatched. The CDR3 consists of 15 residues. DNA for the CDR3: TGTGCCTGGAGCCCCAGACAGGGTCCTAACTATGGCTACACCTTC. Translated: CAWSPRQGPNYGYTF.

The chain couples TRBV19 to TRBJ1-1; D unclear. CDR3 length: 14 amino acids. V was shortened by 4 bases and J by 4 bases, with 13 bases between the two germline ends. CDR1 and CDR2 (germline): LNHDA, SQIVND (reference sequence). CDR3 DNA: TGTGCCAGTAGTACAGAGGGCCGGAGCACTGAAGCTTTCTTT. Protein sequence: CASSTEGRSTEAFF.

This clone has just a few counts. The sample carries other DNA sequences with the same CDR3. The chain has TRBV4-1 and TRBJ1-1; D not certain. The germline gives CDR1 MGHRA, CDR2 YSYEKL. The V end was cut by 3 bases, the J end by 1 base, with 9 bases between. This CDR3 is 14 amino acids long. CDR3: CASSHLTGNTEAFF. The DNA for the CDR3 is TGCGCCAGCAGCCATCTGACCGGGAACACTGAAGCTTTCTTT.

This chain links TRBV29-1 with TRBJ2-7; 9 bases match TRBD2. The CDR3 sequence is 13 residues long. Germline V gives CDR1 SQVTM, CDR2 ANQGSEA. Trimming removed 7 bases from V and 6 bases from J; junction bases left unmatched: 10. Here the CDR3 reads CSAAPGLAAEQYF. CDR3 DNA sequence: TGCAGCGCTGCCCCGGGACTAGCTGCCGAGCAGTACTTC.

This clone has only one observation. The chain joins TRBV28 to TRBJ1-1; D is perhaps TRBD1 (6 bases). The CDR3 sequence is 15 residues long. The germline CDR1 and CDR2 sequences are MDHEN and SYDVKM. V shed 6 bases and J shed 0 bases, with 14 bases lying between them. The CDR3 spells CASRGTRRMNTEAFF. CDR3 bases: TGTGCCAGCAGGGGGACACGGAGGATGAACACTGAAGCTTTCTTT.

Remarks on this clone: Other DNA variants within this sample encode the same CDR3. This chain uses TRBV27 with TRBJ2-1; D remains unclear. This CDR3 has 11 amino acids. V gave up 5 bases and J gave up 6 bases, with 5 bases separating them. Germline V lookup: CDR1 MNHEY, CDR2 SMNVEV (reference sequence). DNA for the CDR3: TGTGCCAGCAGTCCAGGCAATGAGCAGTTCTTC. Translated, it gives CASSPGNEQFF.